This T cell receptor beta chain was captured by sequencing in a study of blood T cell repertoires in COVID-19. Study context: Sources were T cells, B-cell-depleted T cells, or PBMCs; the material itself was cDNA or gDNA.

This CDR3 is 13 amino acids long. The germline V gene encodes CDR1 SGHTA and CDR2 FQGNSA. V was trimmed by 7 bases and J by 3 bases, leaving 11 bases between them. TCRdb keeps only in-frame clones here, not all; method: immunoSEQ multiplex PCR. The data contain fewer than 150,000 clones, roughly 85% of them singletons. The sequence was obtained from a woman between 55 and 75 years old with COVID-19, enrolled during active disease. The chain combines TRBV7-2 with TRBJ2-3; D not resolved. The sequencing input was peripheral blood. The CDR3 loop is CASKLWATDTQYF. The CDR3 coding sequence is TGTGCCAGCAAGCTCTGGGCTACAGATACGCAGTATTTT.